Below are 14 T cell receptor beta chains sequenced from a single sample in a study of blood T cell repertoires in COVID-19. The data were produced by immunoSEQ multiplex PCR, yet TCRdb's version contains in-frame clones alone and is incomplete. The top ten clones hold 0.5% to 0.7% of a sample with about 31,000 clones, roughly nine tenths of them seen once. Material for sequencing was peripheral blood. These receptors all come from a woman aged 40 to 50 with active or convalescent COVID-19.

This sequence joins TRBV28 and TRBJ1-5, with a possible D match to TRBD1 (6 bases). V was clipped by 6 bases and J by 4 bases, with 16 bases between them. CDR1 MDHEN and CDR2 SYDVKM come from the germline V gene. The CDR3 has 15 residues. The CDR3 DNA is TGTGCCAGCAGCAATACAGGGTGGAGTAATCAGCCCCAGCATTTT. Amino acids: CASSNTGWSNQPQHF. The whole variable domain, remainder taken from reference TRBV28 and TRBJ1-5, is DVKVTQSSRYLVKRTGEKVFLECVQDMDHENMFWYRQDPGLGLRLIYFSYDVKMKEKGDIPEGYSVSREKKERFSLILESASTNQTSMYLCASSNTGWSNQPQHFGDGTRLSIL.

The chain joins TRBV29-1 to TRBJ2-7, with a possible D match to TRBD2 (6 bases). CDR1 and CDR2 from the germline V gene are SQVTM and ANQGSEA. The CDR3 has 13 amino acids. Trimming took off 4 bases at V and 2 bases at J, with 12 bases between the two ends. CDR3: CSVVWTGAYEQYF. The CDR3 bases are TGCAGCGTTGTATGGACGGGAGCCTACGAGCAGTACTTC.

The CDR3 bases are TGCAGCGCCGACTTGATTTACAATGAGCAGTTCTTC. Protein sequence: CSADLIYNEQFF. V is TRBV29-1 and J is TRBJ2-1; D gene ambiguous. Trimming left V 7 bases short and J 4 bases short, with 11 bases between. The V gene's germline CDR1 is SQVTM and CDR2 ANQGSEA. CDR3 length: 12 residues.

The gene calls are TRBV7-9 and TRBJ2-7; possibly TRBD1 for D (5 bases). The ends were cut back, 5 bases at V and 5 bases at J, with 13 bases in the middle. The CDR3 has 13 amino acids. Germline V gene sequence: CDR1 SEHNR, CDR2 FQNEAQ (reference sequence). CDR3 bases: TGTGCCAGCAGCCAGGGATACTACAACGAGCAGTACTTC. It specifies CASSQGYYNEQYF.

The rearrangement uses TRBV10-2 and TRBJ2-4; 7 nucleotides match TRBD1. CDR3 length equals 14 residues. V was clipped by 8 bases and J by 5 bases; unmatched bases: 9. Per the germline V gene, CDR1 is WSHSY and CDR2 is SAAADI. The chain's CDR3 is CASGSWTGENIQYF. CDR3 bases: TGCGCCAGCGGGTCCTGGACAGGCGAAAACATTCAGTACTTC.

The chain joins TRBV9 to TRBJ2-3; 8 bases agree with TRBD2. The trim removed 4 bases at V and 6 bases at J, leaving 13 bases unmatched. The CDR3 extends over 16 amino acids. Germline V gives CDR1 SGDLS, CDR2 YYNGEE. The DNA for the CDR3 is TGTGCCAGCAGCCTAGGGGAGGCTAGCGGGCCTGATACGCAGTATTTT. This translates into CASSLGEASGPDTQYF.

Here the CDR3 DNA reads TGTGCCAGCAGCTTGGATTCAGCGGATGGACCCTACGAGCAGTACTTC. Translated, it gives CASSLDSADGPYEQYF. The rearrangement uses TRBV5-4 and TRBJ2-7; D perhaps matches TRBD2 (5 bases). The CDR3 contains 16 residues. Germline loops: CDR1 SGHNT, CDR2 YYREEE (reference sequence). V dropped 0 bases and J dropped 2 bases, with 15 bases sitting between them.

The chain has TRBV28 and TRBJ2-3, with 9 bases identical to TRBD1. The junction had 10 bases not matched to a gene; V was cut back by 4 bases and J by 8 bases. The CDR3 length is 15 residues. Germline V lookup: CDR1 MDHEN, CDR2 SYDVKM. The CDR3, as DNA: TGTGCCAGCAGTTCCGGGACAGGGAATTTAGGTACGCAGTATTTT. Its translation is CASSSGTGNLGTQYF. Drawing the rest from reference TRBV28 and TRBJ2-3, the complete variable domain is DVKVTQSSRYLVKRTGEKVFLECVQDMDHENMFWYRQDPGLGLRLIYFSYDVKMKEKGDIPEGYSVSREKKERFSLILESASTNQTSMYLCASSSGTGNLGTQYFGPGTRLTVL.

Here the CDR3 reads CASSPPVSGGGGIQYF. The CDR3 DNA reads as TGTGCCAGCTCACCACCGGTTTCTGGGGGCGGCGGCATTCAGTACTTC. This chain connects TRBV18 to TRBJ2-4; the D gene is possibly TRBD1 (6 bases). The V and J ends lost 0 bases and 9 bases respectively, with 18 bases between them. CDR1 is KGHSH and CDR2 is LQKENI in the germline V gene. There are 16 residues in the CDR3. The variable domain in full, completed from reference TRBV18 and TRBJ2-4, reads NAGVMQNPRHLVRRRGQEARLRCSPMKGHSHVYWYRQLPEEGLKFMVYLQKENIIDESGMPKERFSAEFPKEGPSILRIQQVVRGDSAAYFCASSPPVSGGGGIQYFGAGTRLSVL.

The chain carries TRBV18 and TRBJ1-2; D is perhaps TRBD1 (5 bases). CDR1 and CDR2 from the germline V gene are KGHSH and LQKENI. The CDR3 has 17 residues. Trimming cost V 3 bases and J 1 base, with 18 bases left between them. The CDR3 reads CASSPQKALQVNYGYTF. The CDR3 region has the DNA TGTGCCAGCTCACCCCAGAAAGCATTACAGGTTAACTATGGCTACACCTTC.

The V call is TRBV4-3, the J call TRBJ1-4; D possibly corresponds to TRBD1 (5 bases). This CDR3 is 16 amino acids long. V dropped 0 bases and J dropped 11 bases, with 19 bases sitting between them. Germline-derived CDR1 and CDR2 are LGHNA and YSLEER. Here the CDR3 DNA reads TGCGCCAGCAGCCAAGAGACCCAGGGAGGCTTTGGGAAACTGTTTTTT. Translation gives CASSQETQGGFGKLFF.

The chain employs TRBV19 and TRBJ1-4, with D unclear. The germline V and J ends were trimmed by 0 bases and 10 bases, with 6 bases remaining between them. This CDR3 has 12 residues. In germline, CDR1 is LNHDA, CDR2 SQIVND (reference sequence). This chain's CDR3 is CASSIEGGKLFF. CDR3 DNA sequence: TGTGCCAGTAGTATAGAAGGAGGAAAACTGTTTTTT.

This clone occurred once. The gene calls are TRBV27 and TRBJ2-3; 12 nucleotides align to TRBD2. The germline CDR1 and CDR2 sequences are MNHEY and SMNVEV (reference sequence). The CDR3 totals 17 residues. With V trimmed by 3 bases and J by 6 bases, 10 bases remained unmatched. CDR3 in amino acids: CASSFLMTSGSRDTQYF. For the CDR3, the DNA is TGTGCCAGCAGTTTCCTCATGACTAGCGGGAGCAGGGATACGCAGTATTTT.

This clone was seen only once. The chain uses TRBV5-1 and TRBJ2-3; 7 nucleotides align to TRBD2. V lost 7 bases and J lost 9; bases outside the gene matches: 14. The germline gives CDR1 SGHRS, CDR2 YFSETQ. The CDR3 runs 14 residues. The CDR3 reads CASSPAGVADTQYF. CDR3 DNA: TGCGCCAGCTCCCCGGCGGGGGTAGCCGACACGCAGTATTTT.